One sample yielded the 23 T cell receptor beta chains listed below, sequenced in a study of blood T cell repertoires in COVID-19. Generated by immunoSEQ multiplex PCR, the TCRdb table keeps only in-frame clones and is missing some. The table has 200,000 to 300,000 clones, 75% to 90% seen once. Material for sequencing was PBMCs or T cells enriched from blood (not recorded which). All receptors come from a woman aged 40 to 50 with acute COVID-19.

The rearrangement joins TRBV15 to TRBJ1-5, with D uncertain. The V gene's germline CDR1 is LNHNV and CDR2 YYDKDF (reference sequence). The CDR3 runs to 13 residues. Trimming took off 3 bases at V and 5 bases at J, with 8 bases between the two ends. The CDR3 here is CATSRETDQPQHF. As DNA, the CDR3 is TGTGCCACCAGCAGGGAGACCGATCAGCCCCAGCATTTT.

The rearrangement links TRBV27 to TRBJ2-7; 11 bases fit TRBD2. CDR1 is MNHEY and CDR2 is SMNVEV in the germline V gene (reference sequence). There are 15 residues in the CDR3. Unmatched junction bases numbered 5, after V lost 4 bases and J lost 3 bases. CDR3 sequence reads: CASSSSGRTNYEQYF. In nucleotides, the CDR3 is TGTGCCAGCAGTTCTAGCGGGAGGACCAACTACGAGCAGTACTTC.

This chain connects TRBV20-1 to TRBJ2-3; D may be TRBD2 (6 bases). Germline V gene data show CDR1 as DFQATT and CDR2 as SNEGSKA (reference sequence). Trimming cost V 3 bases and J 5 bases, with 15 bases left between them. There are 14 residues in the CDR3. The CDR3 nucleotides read TGCAGTGCTAGTGGAACGGGAGACTTAGATACGCAGTATTTT. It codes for CSASGTGDLDTQYF.

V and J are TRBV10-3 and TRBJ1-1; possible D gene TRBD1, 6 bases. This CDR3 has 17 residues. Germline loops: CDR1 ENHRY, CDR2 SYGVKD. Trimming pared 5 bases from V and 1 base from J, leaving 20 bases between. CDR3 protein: CAISMEVAGAPNTEAFF. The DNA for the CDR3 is TGTGCCATCAGTATGGAGGTGGCAGGGGCTCCGAACACTGAAGCTTTCTTT.

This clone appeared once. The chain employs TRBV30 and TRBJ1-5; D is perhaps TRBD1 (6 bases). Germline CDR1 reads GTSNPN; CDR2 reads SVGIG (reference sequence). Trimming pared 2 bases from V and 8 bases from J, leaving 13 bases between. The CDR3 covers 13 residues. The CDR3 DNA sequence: TGTGCCTGGAGTCCCCCAGGGGAGAAGCCCCAGCATTTT. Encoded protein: CAWSPPGEKPQHF. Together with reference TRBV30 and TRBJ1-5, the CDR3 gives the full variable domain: SQTIHQWPATLVQPVGSPLSLECTVEGTSNPNLYWYRQAAGRGLQLLFYSVGIGQISSEVPQNLSASRPQDRQFILSSKKLLLSDSGFYLCAWSPPGEKPQHFGDGTRLSIL.

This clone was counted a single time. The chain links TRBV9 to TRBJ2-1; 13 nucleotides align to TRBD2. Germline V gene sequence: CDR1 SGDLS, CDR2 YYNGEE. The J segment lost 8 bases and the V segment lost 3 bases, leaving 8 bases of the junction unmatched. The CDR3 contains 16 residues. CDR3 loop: CASSAWTSGSFDEQFF. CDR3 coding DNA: TGTGCCAGCAGCGCCTGGACTAGCGGGAGTTTTGATGAGCAGTTCTTC.

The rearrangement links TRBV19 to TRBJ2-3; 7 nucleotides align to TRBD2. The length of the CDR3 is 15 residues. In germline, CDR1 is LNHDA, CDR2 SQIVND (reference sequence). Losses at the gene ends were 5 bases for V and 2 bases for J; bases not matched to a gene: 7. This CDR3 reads CASSPGGRSTDTQYF. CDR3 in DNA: TGTGCCAGTAGTCCCGGGGGGAGATCCACAGATACGCAGTATTTT.

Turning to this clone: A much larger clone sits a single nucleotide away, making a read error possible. The DNA for the CDR3 is TGCGCCAGCAGCTTCGGACTAGCGGACACAGATACGCAGTATTTT. Its protein product is CASSFGLADTDTQYF. The chain has TRBV5-1 and TRBJ2-3; 10 bases are a match to TRBD2. This CDR3 has 15 amino acids. The V gene end was trimmed by 2 bases and the J gene end by 2 bases; junction bases not matched to a gene: 2. Germline V gene data show CDR1 as SGHRS and CDR2 as YFSETQ. The full variable domain, completed using reference TRBV5-1 and TRBJ2-3, is KAGVTQTPRYLIKTRGQQVTLSCSPISGHRSVSWYQQTPGQGLQFLFEYFSETQRNKGNFPGRFSGRQFSNSRSEMNVSTLELGDSALYLCASSFGLADTDTQYFGPGTRLTVL.

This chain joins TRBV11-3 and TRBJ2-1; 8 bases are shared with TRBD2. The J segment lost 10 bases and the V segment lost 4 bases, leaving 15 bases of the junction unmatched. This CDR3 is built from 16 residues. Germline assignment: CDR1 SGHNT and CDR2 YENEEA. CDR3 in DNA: TGTGCCAGCAGCTCCCGAGTATCAGCGGGAGATGGGGAGCAGTTCTTC. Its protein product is CASSSRVSAGDGEQFF.

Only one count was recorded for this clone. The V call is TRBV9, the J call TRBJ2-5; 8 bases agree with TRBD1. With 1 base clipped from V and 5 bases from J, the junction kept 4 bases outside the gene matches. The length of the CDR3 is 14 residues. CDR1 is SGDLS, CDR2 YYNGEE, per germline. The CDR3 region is CASSVQGAGETQYF. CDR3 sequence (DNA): TGTGCCAGCAGCGTACAGGGGGCAGGGGAGACCCAGTACTTC.

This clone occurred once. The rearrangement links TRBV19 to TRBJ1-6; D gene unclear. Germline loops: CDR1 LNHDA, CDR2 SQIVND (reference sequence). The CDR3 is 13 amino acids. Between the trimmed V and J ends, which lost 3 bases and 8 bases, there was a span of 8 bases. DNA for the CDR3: TGTGCCAGTAGTATCTCGGTGGATTCACCCCTCCACTTT. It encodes CASSISVDSPLHF.

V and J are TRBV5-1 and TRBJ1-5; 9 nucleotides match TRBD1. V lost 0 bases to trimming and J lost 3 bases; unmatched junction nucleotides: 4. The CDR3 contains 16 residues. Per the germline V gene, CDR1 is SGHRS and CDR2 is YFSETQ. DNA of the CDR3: TGCGCCAGCAGCTTGGATGGGACAGGGAACAATCAGCCCCAGCATTTT. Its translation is CASSLDGTGNNQPQHF.

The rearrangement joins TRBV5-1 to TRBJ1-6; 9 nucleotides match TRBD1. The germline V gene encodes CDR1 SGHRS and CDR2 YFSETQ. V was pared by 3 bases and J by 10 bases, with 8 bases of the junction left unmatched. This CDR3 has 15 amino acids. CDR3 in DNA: TGCGCCAGCAGCTCCGTCCCGGGACAGGGATCACCCCTCCACTTT. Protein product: CASSSVPGQGSPLHF.

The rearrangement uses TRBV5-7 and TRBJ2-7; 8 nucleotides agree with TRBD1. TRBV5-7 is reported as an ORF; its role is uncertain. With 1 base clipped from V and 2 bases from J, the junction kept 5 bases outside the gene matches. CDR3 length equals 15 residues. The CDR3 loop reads CASSLSLDRAYEQYF. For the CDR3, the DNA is TGTGCCAGCAGCTTGTCCTTGGACAGGGCCTACGAGCAGTACTTC.

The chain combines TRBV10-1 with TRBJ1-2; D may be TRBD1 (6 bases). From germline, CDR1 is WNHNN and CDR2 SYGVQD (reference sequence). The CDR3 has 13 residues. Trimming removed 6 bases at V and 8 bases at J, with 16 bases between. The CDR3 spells CASSVDRLGGYTF. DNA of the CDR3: TGCGCCAGCAGCGTTGACAGGCTAGGGGGCTACACCTTC.

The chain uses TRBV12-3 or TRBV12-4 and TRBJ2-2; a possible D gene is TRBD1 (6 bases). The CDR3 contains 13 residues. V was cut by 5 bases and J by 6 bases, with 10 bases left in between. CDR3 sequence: CASSKGQPGELFF. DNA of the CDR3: TGTGCCAGCAGTAAAGGACAGCCCGGGGAGCTGTTTTTT.

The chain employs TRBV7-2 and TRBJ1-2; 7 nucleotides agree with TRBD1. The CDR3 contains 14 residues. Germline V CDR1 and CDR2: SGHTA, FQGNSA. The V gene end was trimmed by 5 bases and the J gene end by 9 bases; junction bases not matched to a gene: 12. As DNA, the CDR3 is TGTGCCAGCAGCGCTACAGGGGCTCGGGGAAGCTACACCTTC. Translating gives CASSATGARGSYTF.

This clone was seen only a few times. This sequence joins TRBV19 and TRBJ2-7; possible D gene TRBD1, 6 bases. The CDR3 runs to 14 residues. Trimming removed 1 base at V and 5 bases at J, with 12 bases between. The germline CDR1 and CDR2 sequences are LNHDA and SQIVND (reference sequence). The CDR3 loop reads CASSIGQEKDEQYF. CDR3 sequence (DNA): TGTGCCAGTAGTATAGGACAGGAAAAAGACGAGCAGTACTTC.

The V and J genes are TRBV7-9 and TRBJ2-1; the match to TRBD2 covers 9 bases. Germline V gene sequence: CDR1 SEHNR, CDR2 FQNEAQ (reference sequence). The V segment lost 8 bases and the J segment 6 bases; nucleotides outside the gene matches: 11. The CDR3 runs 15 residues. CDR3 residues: CASGPTGLAFNEQFF. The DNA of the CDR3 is TGTGCCAGCGGGCCTACGGGACTAGCATTCAATGAGCAGTTCTTC. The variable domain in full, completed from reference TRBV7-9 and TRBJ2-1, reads DTGVSQNPRHKITKRGQNVTFRCDPISEHNRLYWYRQTLGQGPEFLTYFQNEAQLEKSRLLSDRFSAERPKGSFSTLEIQRTEQGDSAMYLCASGPTGLAFNEQFFGPGTRLTVL.

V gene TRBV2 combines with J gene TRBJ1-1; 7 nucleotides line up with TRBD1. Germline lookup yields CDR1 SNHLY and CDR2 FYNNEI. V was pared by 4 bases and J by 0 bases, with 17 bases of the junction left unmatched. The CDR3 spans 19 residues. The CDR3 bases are TGTGCCAGCAGTGCCCGGGTTTTAGGGACAGAGGGCTTGAACACTGAAGCTTTCTTT. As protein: CASSARVLGTEGLNTEAFF.

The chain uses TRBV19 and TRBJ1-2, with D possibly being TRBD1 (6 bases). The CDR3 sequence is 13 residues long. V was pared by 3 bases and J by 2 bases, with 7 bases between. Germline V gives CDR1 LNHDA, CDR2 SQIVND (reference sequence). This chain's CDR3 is CASSMQGNYGYTF. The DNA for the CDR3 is TGTGCCAGTAGTATGCAGGGGAACTATGGCTACACCTTC. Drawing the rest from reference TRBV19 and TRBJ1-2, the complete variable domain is DGGITQSPKYLFRKEGQNVTLSCEQNLNHDAMYWYRQDPGQGLRLIYYSQIVNDFQKGDIAEGYSVSREKKESFPLTVTSAQKNPTAFYLCASSMQGNYGYTFGSGTRLTVV.

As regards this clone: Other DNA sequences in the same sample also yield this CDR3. The CDR3 is CASSTQNQPQHF. CDR3 sequence (DNA): TGTGCCAGTAGTACTCAGAATCAGCCCCAGCATTTT. This chain links TRBV19 with TRBJ1-5, with D unresolved. CDR1 and CDR2 (germline): LNHDA, SQIVND (reference sequence). This CDR3 region has 12 residues. Deletions cut 4 bases from V and 4 bases from J, with 5 bases between.

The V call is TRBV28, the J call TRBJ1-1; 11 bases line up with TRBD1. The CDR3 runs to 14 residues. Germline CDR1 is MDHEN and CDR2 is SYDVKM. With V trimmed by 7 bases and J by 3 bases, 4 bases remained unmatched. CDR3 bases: TGTGCCAGCACGCGGGACAGGGGGTACACTGAAGCTTTCTTT. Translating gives CASTRDRGYTEAFF.